This T cell receptor (beta chain) was identified during a study of response to subunit inactivated influenza vaccine. TCRdb passed the RT-PCR reads through MiXCR, listing each CDR3 protein once. This table holds 860,000 or so distinct CDR3 sequences, 21% found once. The junction had 2 bases not matched to a gene; V was cut back by 0 bases and J by 3 bases. The CDR3 spans 16 residues. The germline V gene has CDR1 LGHNA and CDR2 YNFKEQ. The chain has TRBV4-2 and TRBJ2-1, with TRBD1 matching over 10 bases. Sequenced here: PBMCs from blood, sampled about 5 days after vaccination. The clonotype originates from a man between 50 and 59 years old who received an inactivated influenza vaccine. The CDR3: CASSQEGTGVYNEQFF. The CDR3 DNA reads as TGTGCCAGCAGCCAAGAAGGGACAGGGGTCTACAATGAGCAGTTCTTC.